This TCR beta chain was profiled in a study of T-cell memory formation after mild COVID-19. Across the study: Across donors, TCR clusters were largely donor specific. Study outcomes and limitations: Unconfirmed was the SARS-CoV-2 specificity of second-wave clones that peaked on day 37. Researchers found some responding clones in pre-infection memory, a sign that cross-reactive memory joined.

Details on this clonotype: Its cognate antigen is unknown.

V lost 1 base, J lost 6 bases, and 10 bases stayed unmatched. The CDR3 consists of 17 residues. Sample barcodes and UMIs were carried by the TCR alpha and TCR beta cDNA libraries that 5'RACE generated with constant-segment primers. TCRdb recomputed calls from the 5' RACE reads with MiXCR, one row per CDR3 protein. The sample has about 270,000 distinct CDR3 sequences; around 15% are singletons. The genes are TRBV12-3 or TRBV12-4 and TRBJ2-2, with 8 nucleotides matching TRBD1. The TCR originated in a man between 18 and 35 years old who had mild COVID-19 (a few samples of this study predate the infection). Cell type and time point are not known. What was sequenced was PBMCs or a T cell subset sorted from them (not recorded which). The CDR3 here is CASSLGGHRGSAGELFF. In nucleotides, the CDR3 is TGTGCCAGCAGTTTAGGGGGTCACAGGGGGAGCGCCGGGGAGCTGTTTTTT.